This T cell receptor (beta chain) was profiled in a study of cytomegalovirus exposure and HLA in healthy donors. Study-wide context: Among the roughly 370 genotyped donors, just over 80% were placed in the Caucasian-associated ancestry cluster. Study-wide points: In a later analysis, TCR beta V- and J-gene trimming was associated with a missense DCLRE1C variant.

At collection, donors were nominally healthy, but unrecorded immune exposures were probable. Germline loops: CDR1 SGHTA, CDR2 FQGNSA. The V and J ends lost 7 bases and 6 bases, in that order; junction bases with no gene match: 12. This CDR3 has 14 residues. This clone showed up just once. Its specificity is unknown. Primers included in the PCR were 60 Vbeta and 13 Jbeta primers. Profiling relied on immunoSEQ multiplex PCR, and the TCRdb table lists in-frame clones only, not all of them. This sample has 150,000 to 200,000 clones, with 76% found just once. The receptor's source is a woman in her twenties or thirties in good health and CMV-seropositive. The V and J genes are TRBV7-2 and TRBJ2-7; 7 bases align to TRBD1. The material sequenced was PBMCs. CDR3 DNA sequence: TGTGCCAGCAACATCCTTCATAACAGGGGCGAGCAGTACTTC. Residues: CASNILHNRGEQYF.